This T cell receptor beta chain was captured in a study of T-cell memory formation after mild COVID-19. Across the study: Clusters were largely donor specific.

Study-level findings and limits: The main location of contracting CD4+ clones was CM and EM, and that of contracting CD8+ clones was EMRA. Contracting clones, day 15 to 85, had balanced CD4/CD8, and later expanders favored CD4+. Confirmation of SARS-CoV-2 specificity was lacking for second-wave clones peaking day 37.

Each CDR3 protein gets one entry after TCRdb re-called the 5' RACE reads with MiXCR. The top ten hold 21% of the sample, which has some 320,000 distinct CDR3 sequences, around 15% seen once. This clonotype was recorded a few times. The antigen remains unidentified. V lost 4 bases to trimming and J lost 0 bases; unmatched junction nucleotides: 12. The CDR3 spans 19 residues. Germline V gene data show CDR1 as DFQATT and CDR2 as SNEGSKA (reference sequence). Specimen: PBMCs or a T cell subset sorted from them (not recorded which). The chain links TRBV20-1 to TRBJ2-1; 13 bases are a match to TRBD2. The sequence derives from a young man who had mild COVID-19 (a few samples of this study predate the infection). Cell type and time point are not known. This CDR3 reads CSATGTSGEKIDSYNEQFF. The CDR3 DNA is TGCAGTGCTACAGGGACTAGCGGGGAAAAAATTGACTCCTACAATGAGCAGTTCTTC.